This T cell receptor beta chain was captured in a study of T cell responses to AZD1222 COVID-19 vaccine. Findings and caveats of the study: Clonal diversity was possibly underestimated, and the donors were mostly white British, with more females. At 160-218 and 743-854, vaccine-associated CD4 TCRs were dominant, and they spanned spike. Among AZD1222 vaccinees, only 6 or 7 were seropositive at baseline.

The CDR3 has 14 residues. Per the germline V gene, CDR1 is KGHSH and CDR2 is LQKENI. V gave up 2 bases and J gave up 1 base, with 8 bases separating them. The method was immunoSEQ multiplex PCR; TCRdb's version includes in-frame clones alone and lacks a portion of them. The profile shows 150,000 to 200,000 clones, 90% of them singletons. As for this clone: Its antigen is not identified.

The TCR originated in an adult in good health. The rearrangement links TRBV18 to TRBJ1-1, with D perhaps TRBD1 (6 bases). This material consisted of peripheral blood, taken on day 0 of AZD1222 vaccination. The CDR3 protein is CASSPMDRNTEAFF. The CDR3 nucleotides are TGTGCCAGCTCACCAATGGACAGGAACACTGAAGCTTTCTTT.